This T cell receptor beta chain appears in the sequencing data of a study of sequential checkpoint blockade in melanoma. The overall study: Arm A got nivolumab then ipilimumab; arm B the reverse, 1:1. Maintenance nivolumab came after either treatment sequence.

Here immunoSEQ multiplex PCR was the method, and the copy in TCRdb shows in-frame clones only, minus some. The data show around 5,000 clones, approximately 19% seen once. This clone was counted only a few times. What it binds is not known. The germline V gene has CDR1 MDHEN and CDR2 SYDVKM. V shed 7 bases and J shed 7 bases, with 10 bases lying between them. This CDR3 region has 12 residues. Stated treatment: randomized to nivolumab then ipilimumab (arm A) or the reverse (arm B). Study-wide points: Patients with week-13 increases in T-cell fraction and clonality benefited about 30 times more often. Response in arm A was associated with pretreatment TIL clonality.

V gene TRBV28 combines with J gene TRBJ2-2; D is perhaps TRBD2 (5 bases). The sequence came from a human donor with melanoma. This specimen consisted of tumor tissue (inferred from file names), obtained from a patient given nivolumab and ipilimumab in sequence. CDR3 in amino acids: CASIRDRGELFF. The CDR3 DNA follows: TGTGCCAGCATCCGGGATCGCGGGGAGCTGTTTTTT.